The entry below describes one TCR beta chain. Its antigen is not identified. Germline V CDR1 and CDR2: MGHRA, YSYEKL. V lost 6 bases to trimming and J lost 2 bases; unmatched junction nucleotides: 7. This CDR3 has 16 residues. The sample belongs to a study of cytomegalovirus exposure and HLA in healthy donors. The study, taken as a whole, reports: Generally TCR sequences proved uncommon, though certain public TCRs appeared in numerous donors.

The PCR contained 60 Vbeta and 13 Jbeta primers. Profiling relied on immunoSEQ multiplex PCR, and the TCRdb table lists in-frame clones only, not all of them. The ten top clones account for less than 4.5%, within a sample of approximately 110,000 clones. Sequenced sample: PBMCs. This chain connects TRBV4-1 to TRBJ2-3; 11 bases map to TRBD2. The source of this sequence is a man aged 25-40 years in good health and CMV-seronegative. In DNA, the CDR3 is TGCGCCAGCAGTAATAGCGGGGGGGCCTCCACAGATACGCAGTATTTT. This translates into CASSNSGGASTDTQYF.